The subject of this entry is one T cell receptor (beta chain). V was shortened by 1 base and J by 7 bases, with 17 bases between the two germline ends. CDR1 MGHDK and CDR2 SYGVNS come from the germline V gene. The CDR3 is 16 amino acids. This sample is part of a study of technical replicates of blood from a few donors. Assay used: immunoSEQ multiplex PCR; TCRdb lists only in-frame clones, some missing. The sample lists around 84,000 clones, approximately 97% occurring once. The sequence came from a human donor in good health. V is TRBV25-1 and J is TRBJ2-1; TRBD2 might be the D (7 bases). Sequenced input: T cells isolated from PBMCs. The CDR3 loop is CASSESLRGAGNEQFF. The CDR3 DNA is TGTGCCAGCAGTGAATCCCTCCGGGGGGCTGGGAATGAGCAGTTCTTC.